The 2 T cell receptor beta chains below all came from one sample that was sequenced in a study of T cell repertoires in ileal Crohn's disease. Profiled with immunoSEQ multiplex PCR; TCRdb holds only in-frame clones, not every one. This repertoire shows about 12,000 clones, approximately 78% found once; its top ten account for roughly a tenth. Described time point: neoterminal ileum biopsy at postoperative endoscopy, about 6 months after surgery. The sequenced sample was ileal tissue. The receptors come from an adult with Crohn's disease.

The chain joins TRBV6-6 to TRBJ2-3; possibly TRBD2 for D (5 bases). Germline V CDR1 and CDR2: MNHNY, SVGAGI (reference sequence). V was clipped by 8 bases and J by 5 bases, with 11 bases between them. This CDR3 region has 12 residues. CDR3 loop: CASGRDKDTQYF. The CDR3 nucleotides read TGTGCCAGCGGACGGGATAAAGATACGCAGTATTTT.

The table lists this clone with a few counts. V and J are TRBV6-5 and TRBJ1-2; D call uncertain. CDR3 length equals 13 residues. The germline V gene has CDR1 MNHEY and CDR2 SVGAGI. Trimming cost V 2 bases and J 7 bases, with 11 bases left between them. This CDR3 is CASSYNREAGYTF. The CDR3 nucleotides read TGTGCCAGCAGTTACAACCGGGAGGCTGGCTACACCTTC.